The rows below give T cell receptor beta chains drawn from one sample of a study of OX40 agonist ivuxolimab in advanced cancers. Using immunoSEQ multiplex PCR, the repertoire was profiled, and TCRdb retains in-frame clones only, with some absent. The profile shows tens of thousands of clones, around 92% of them singletons. The starting material was CD4+ or CD8+ T cells sorted from blood, obtained in a trial of the OX40 agonist ivuxolimab. These receptors were collected from an adult with an advanced solid tumor such as melanoma, head and neck, liver or kidney cancer. Both conserved end residues are part of each CDR3. The order of the fields is J gene, D gene, CDR3 length, V gene, clone size, CDR3 DNA, CDR3 protein. D genes are given only for firm matches. The size field is filled for only some rows; it gives once, few, many or a size class.

j_call: TRBJ2-1; d_call: TRBD2; cdr3_length: 19; v_call: TRBV4-2; clone_size: NA; cdr3_nt: TGTGCCAGCAGCCAAGGGGTAGCGGGAGCGATACGCTCCTACAATGAGCAGTTCTTC; cdr3_aa: CASSQGVAGAIRSYNEQFF
j_call: TRBJ1-2; d_call: NA; cdr3_length: 15; v_call: TRBV6-5; clone_size: once; cdr3_nt: TGTGCCAGCAGGAACCCAGGGGAGATAAACTATGGCTACACCTTC; cdr3_aa: CASRNPGEINYGYTF
j_call: TRBJ2-7; d_call: NA; cdr3_length: 13; v_call: TRBV5-1; clone_size: NA; cdr3_nt: TGCGCCAGCAGCTTGGAGTTGGGCCGGGAGCAGTACTTC; cdr3_aa: CASSLELGREQYF
j_call: TRBJ1-2; d_call: NA; cdr3_length: 16; v_call: TRBV4-3; clone_size: NA; cdr3_nt: TGCGCCAGCAGCCAAGATCAGGGCCCTCCTAACTATGGCTACACCTTC; cdr3_aa: CASSQDQGPPNYGYTF
j_call: TRBJ2-5; d_call: NA; cdr3_length: 13; v_call: TRBV6-1; clone_size: NA; cdr3_nt: TGTGCCAGCAGCCGGGACAACCAAGAGACCCAGTACTTC; cdr3_aa: CASSRDNQETQYF
j_call: TRBJ2-3; d_call: NA; cdr3_length: 15; v_call: TRBV7-7; clone_size: NA; cdr3_nt: TGTGCTAGCAGCCTGAGGAGCGGTACCACAGATACGCAGTATTTT; cdr3_aa: CASSLRSGTTDTQYF
j_call: TRBJ2-2; d_call: TRBD2; cdr3_length: 16; v_call: TRBV9; clone_size: NA; cdr3_nt: TGTGCCAGCAGCGCGGTACTAGCGGACTACACCGGGGAGCTGTTTTTT; cdr3_aa: CASSAVLADYTGELFF
j_call: TRBJ2-7; d_call: TRBD1; cdr3_length: 14; v_call: TRBV5-4; clone_size: NA; cdr3_nt: TGTGCCAGCAGCACGGACAGGGGACCCTACGAGCAGTACTTC; cdr3_aa: CASSTDRGPYEQYF
j_call: TRBJ2-2; d_call: NA; cdr3_length: 15; v_call: TRBV28; clone_size: NA; cdr3_nt: TGTGCCAGCAGTTTTTATCTAGCAGGCACCGGGGAGCTGTTTTTT; cdr3_aa: CASSFYLAGTGELFF
j_call: TRBJ2-1; d_call: NA; cdr3_length: 12; v_call: TRBV7-9; clone_size: NA; cdr3_nt: TGTGCCAGCAGCCCGAATAGGGGTGAGCAGTTCTTC; cdr3_aa: CASSPNRGEQFF
j_call: TRBJ1-1; d_call: NA; cdr3_length: 13; v_call: TRBV6-5; clone_size: NA; cdr3_nt: TGTGCCAGCAGTTACGGGGGAAGTACTGAAGCTTTCTTT; cdr3_aa: CASSYGGSTEAFF
j_call: TRBJ2-7; d_call: TRBD1; cdr3_length: 17; v_call: TRBV5-5; clone_size: NA; cdr3_nt: TGTGCCAGCAGCTTTAATTGGCGGGACAGGGCGGAATACGAGCAGTACTTC; cdr3_aa: CASSFNWRDRAEYEQYF
j_call: TRBJ2-1; d_call: NA; cdr3_length: 12; v_call: TRBV9; clone_size: NA; cdr3_nt: TGTGCCAGCAGCGTAGCGGGAAATGAGCAGTTCTTC; cdr3_aa: CASSVAGNEQFF
j_call: TRBJ2-1; d_call: NA; cdr3_length: 13; v_call: TRBV7-8; clone_size: NA; cdr3_nt: TGTGCCAGCAGCTTAGCATATTACAATGAGCAGTTCTTC; cdr3_aa: CASSLAYYNEQFF
j_call: TRBJ2-1; d_call: NA; cdr3_length: 18; v_call: TRBV4-1; clone_size: NA; cdr3_nt: TGCGCCAGCAGCCAAGATTCGGGGGCCTTCAACTTTTACAATGAGCAGTTCTTC; cdr3_aa: CASSQDSGAFNFYNEQFF
j_call: TRBJ2-3; d_call: NA; cdr3_length: 15; v_call: TRBV11-2; clone_size: NA; cdr3_nt: TGTGCCAGCATCTCTTGGCCCCGCTCGACAGATACGCAGTATTTT; cdr3_aa: CASISWPRSTDTQYF
j_call: TRBJ2-7; d_call: NA; cdr3_length: 16; v_call: TRBV14; clone_size: NA; cdr3_nt: TGTGCCAGCAGCCAAGATCGGGGACAAAGATCGTACGAGCAGTACTTC; cdr3_aa: CASSQDRGQRSYEQYF
j_call: TRBJ2-6; d_call: NA; cdr3_length: 18; v_call: TRBV7-6; clone_size: NA; cdr3_nt: TGTGCCAGCAGCGCTGAGGGGGGAGTTGCCTCTGGGGCCAACGTCCTGACTTTC; cdr3_aa: CASSAEGGVASGANVLTF
j_call: TRBJ2-7; d_call: TRBD1; cdr3_length: 15; v_call: TRBV6-5; clone_size: NA; cdr3_nt: TGTGCCAGCAGTTACTTGGGACAGGGTCGGCACGAGCAGTACTTC; cdr3_aa: CASSYLGQGRHEQYF
j_call: TRBJ2-7; d_call: TRBD2; cdr3_length: 15; v_call: TRBV9; clone_size: NA; cdr3_nt: TGTGCCAGCAGCGTAGGTCTAGCGGGGGACTACGAGCAGTACTTC; cdr3_aa: CASSVGLAGDYEQYF
j_call: TRBJ2-3; d_call: TRBD1; cdr3_length: 16; v_call: TRBV5-6; clone_size: NA; cdr3_nt: TGTGCCAGCAGCTTGGAGACAGGGGGCGGCACAGATACGCAGTATTTT; cdr3_aa: CASSLETGGGTDTQYF
j_call: TRBJ2-5; d_call: TRBD1; cdr3_length: 15; v_call: TRBV9; clone_size: NA; cdr3_nt: TGTGCCAGCAGCCGTGGGGGACAGCTCCAAGAGACCCAGTACTTC; cdr3_aa: CASSRGGQLQETQYF
j_call: TRBJ1-2; d_call: NA; cdr3_length: 13; v_call: TRBV15; clone_size: NA; cdr3_nt: TGTGCCACCAGCCTTACAGGGAGGTATGGCTACACCTTC; cdr3_aa: CATSLTGRYGYTF
j_call: TRBJ2-7; d_call: TRBD1; cdr3_length: 14; v_call: TRBV7-6; clone_size: once; cdr3_nt: TGTGCCAGCAGCTCCGGACAGGGGGAATACGAGCAGTACTTC; cdr3_aa: CASSSGQGEYEQYF
j_call: TRBJ1-4; d_call: TRBD1; cdr3_length: 18; v_call: TRBV28; clone_size: NA; cdr3_nt: TGTGCCAGCAGTTTGGCTTGGGGACAGGGATCAACTAATGAAAAACTGTTTTTT; cdr3_aa: CASSLAWGQGSTNEKLFF
j_call: TRBJ2-3; d_call: TRBD2; cdr3_length: 16; v_call: TRBV9; clone_size: NA; cdr3_nt: TGTGCCAGCAGCGTGACCGGGACTAGCGGGACAGATACGCAGTATTTT; cdr3_aa: CASSVTGTSGTDTQYF
j_call: TRBJ2-3; d_call: TRBD2; cdr3_length: 16; v_call: TRBV19; clone_size: NA; cdr3_nt: TGTGCCAGTAGTATGCCATTAGCGGGAGGAAGAAATACGCAGTATTTT; cdr3_aa: CASSMPLAGGRNTQYF
j_call: TRBJ2-2; d_call: TRBD2; cdr3_length: 17; v_call: TRBV4-3; clone_size: NA; cdr3_nt: TGCGCCAGCAGCCAAGATCAGGCGGGAGCCCACACCGGGGAGCTGTTTTTT; cdr3_aa: CASSQDQAGAHTGELFF
j_call: TRBJ1-2; d_call: NA; cdr3_length: 17; v_call: TRBV19; clone_size: NA; cdr3_nt: TGTGCCAGTAGTATTAGGGCAGGGAGTCTCTTTGACTATGGCTACACCTTC; cdr3_aa: CASSIRAGSLFDYGYTF
j_call: TRBJ1-1; d_call: NA; cdr3_length: 14; v_call: TRBV7-9; clone_size: NA; cdr3_nt: TGTGCCAGCAGCTCCGGGATCCTGAACACTGAAGCTTTCTTT; cdr3_aa: CASSSGILNTEAFF
j_call: TRBJ1-5; d_call: NA; cdr3_length: 13; v_call: TRBV11-2; clone_size: once; cdr3_nt: TGTGCCAGCAGCTTGGACAGTTTTCAGCCCCAGCATTTT; cdr3_aa: CASSLDSFQPQHF
j_call: TRBJ1-5; d_call: NA; cdr3_length: 15; v_call: TRBV28; clone_size: NA; cdr3_nt: TGTGCCAGCAGTATGACGACCGATAAAGAGGGGCCCCAGCATTTT; cdr3_aa: CASSMTTDKEGPQHF
j_call: TRBJ2-7; d_call: TRBD2; cdr3_length: 16; v_call: TRBV6-4; clone_size: NA; cdr3_nt: TGTGCCAGCAGTGAGACTAGCGGGAGTCCTCTCTACGAGCAGTACTTC; cdr3_aa: CASSETSGSPLYEQYF
j_call: TRBJ2-7; d_call: NA; cdr3_length: 12; v_call: TRBV9; clone_size: NA; cdr3_nt: TGTGCCAGCAGCTTAGGGGGGAGCGAGCAGTACTTC; cdr3_aa: CASSLGGSEQYF
j_call: TRBJ2-1; d_call: NA; cdr3_length: 14; v_call: TRBV11-2; clone_size: NA; cdr3_nt: TGTGCCAGCAGCTTGAATACCCCAATCGGTGAGCAGTTCTTC; cdr3_aa: CASSLNTPIGEQFF
j_call: TRBJ2-7; d_call: TRBD2; cdr3_length: 16; v_call: TRBV25-1; clone_size: NA; cdr3_nt: TGTGCCAGCAGTGGGGCTAGCGGGATCCTCTCCTACGAGCAGTACTTC; cdr3_aa: CASSGASGILSYEQYF
j_call: TRBJ2-7; d_call: NA; cdr3_length: 11; v_call: TRBV20-1; clone_size: NA; cdr3_nt: TGCAGTGCTAGAACTAGCAACGAGCAGTACTTC; cdr3_aa: CSARTSNEQYF
j_call: TRBJ2-3; d_call: TRBD2; cdr3_length: 19; v_call: TRBV7-9; clone_size: NA; cdr3_nt: TGTGCCAGCAGCTCACCTCCTTTGTTAGCGGGAGTTAGCACAGATACGCAGTATTTT; cdr3_aa: CASSSPPLLAGVSTDTQYF
j_call: TRBJ2-7; d_call: NA; cdr3_length: 12; v_call: TRBV7-9; clone_size: NA; cdr3_nt: TGTGCCAGCAGCTTAGTGAGACACGAGCAGTACTTC; cdr3_aa: CASSLVRHEQYF
j_call: TRBJ2-7; d_call: NA; cdr3_length: 13; v_call: TRBV7-9; clone_size: few; cdr3_nt: TGTGCCACCGCCGGGCTACTCTACTACGAGCAGTACTTC; cdr3_aa: CATAGLLYYEQYF
j_call: TRBJ2-7; d_call: NA; cdr3_length: 11; v_call: TRBV6-1; clone_size: NA; cdr3_nt: TGTGCCAGCGACAGAGAATACGAGCAGTACTTC; cdr3_aa: CASDREYEQYF
j_call: TRBJ2-2; d_call: TRBD1; cdr3_length: 16; v_call: TRBV7-9; clone_size: NA; cdr3_nt: TGTGCCAGCAGCCCCACGCTTGGGACAGCCACCGGGGAGCTGTTTTTT; cdr3_aa: CASSPTLGTATGELFF
j_call: TRBJ2-1; d_call: TRBD1; cdr3_length: 15; v_call: TRBV13; clone_size: NA; cdr3_nt: TGTGCCAGCAGCCTGGGACAGGGGGCTAGCGTTGAGCAGTTCTTC; cdr3_aa: CASSLGQGASVEQFF
j_call: TRBJ2-1; d_call: TRBD1; cdr3_length: 15; v_call: TRBV27; clone_size: NA; cdr3_nt: TGTGCCAGCAGTCCCGGGACAGGGGTGTTCGATGAGCAGTTCTTC; cdr3_aa: CASSPGTGVFDEQFF
j_call: TRBJ2-5; d_call: TRBD1; cdr3_length: 15; v_call: TRBV19; clone_size: NA; cdr3_nt: TGTGCCAGTAGTAACGACAGGGTTTGGCAAGAGACCCAGTACTTC; cdr3_aa: CASSNDRVWQETQYF
j_call: TRBJ1-3; d_call: NA; cdr3_length: 13; v_call: TRBV19; clone_size: NA; cdr3_nt: TGTGCCAGTATCCCGGTTCGGAGGGACACCATATATTTT; cdr3_aa: CASIPVRRDTIYF
j_call: TRBJ2-7; d_call: TRBD2; cdr3_length: 14; v_call: TRBV28; clone_size: NA; cdr3_nt: TGTGCCAGCAGCCCTCTAGCGGAGGGATACGAGCAGTACTTC; cdr3_aa: CASSPLAEGYEQYF
j_call: TRBJ2-3; d_call: NA; cdr3_length: 15; v_call: TRBV15; clone_size: once; cdr3_nt: TGTGCCACCAGCAGAGAGGGGTCGGGTGCAGATACGCAGTATTTT; cdr3_aa: CATSREGSGADTQYF
j_call: TRBJ1-5; d_call: NA; cdr3_length: 15; v_call: TRBV5-6; clone_size: once; cdr3_nt: TGTGCCAGCAGCTTGGGCGGGACTGGGAATCAGCCCCAGCATTTT; cdr3_aa: CASSLGGTGNQPQHF
j_call: TRBJ2-4; d_call: NA; cdr3_length: 12; v_call: TRBV6-5; clone_size: NA; cdr3_nt: TGTGCCAGCACGGGGGCCAAAAACATTCAGTACTTC; cdr3_aa: CASTGAKNIQYF
j_call: TRBJ1-2; d_call: NA; cdr3_length: 15; v_call: TRBV7-6; clone_size: NA; cdr3_nt: TGTGCCAGCAGCTTAGCGGCGGGAGACAACTATGGCTACACCTTC; cdr3_aa: CASSLAAGDNYGYTF
j_call: TRBJ2-2; d_call: NA; cdr3_length: 17; v_call: TRBV21-1; clone_size: NA; cdr3_nt: TGTGCCAGCAGCAAAGGGGGCAGAACCCCGAACACCGGGGAGCTGTTTTTT; cdr3_aa: CASSKGGRTPNTGELFF
j_call: TRBJ1-3; d_call: NA; cdr3_length: 16; v_call: TRBV7-9; clone_size: NA; cdr3_nt: TGTGCCAGCAGCTCAACGTTACAAGACTCTGGAAACACCATATATTTT; cdr3_aa: CASSSTLQDSGNTIYF
j_call: TRBJ2-5; d_call: TRBD2; cdr3_length: 17; v_call: TRBV4-2; clone_size: few; cdr3_nt: TGTGCCAGCAGTCTAAAGGGGACTAGCGGGACCGGACGGACCCAGTACTTC; cdr3_aa: CASSLKGTSGTGRTQYF
j_call: TRBJ2-7; d_call: NA; cdr3_length: 14; v_call: TRBV7-3; clone_size: once; cdr3_nt: TGTGCCAGCAGCCCCGCCCAGGGAAGCTACGAGCAGTACTTC; cdr3_aa: CASSPAQGSYEQYF
j_call: TRBJ2-6; d_call: NA; cdr3_length: 17; v_call: TRBV7-3; clone_size: NA; cdr3_nt: TGTGCCAGCAGCCCAACGCGTCGGGGGCCAGGGGCCAACGTCCTGACTTTC; cdr3_aa: CASSPTRRGPGANVLTF
j_call: TRBJ2-7; d_call: TRBD2; cdr3_length: 14; v_call: TRBV27; clone_size: NA; cdr3_nt: TGTGCCAGCAGCCCCGGACTAGCGGCTTACGAGCAGTACTTC; cdr3_aa: CASSPGLAAYEQYF
j_call: TRBJ1-5; d_call: NA; cdr3_length: 15; v_call: TRBV7-6; clone_size: NA; cdr3_nt: TGTGCCAGCAGCTTAGGAGTTGGGGTCAATCAGCCCCAGCATTTT; cdr3_aa: CASSLGVGVNQPQHF
j_call: TRBJ1-4; d_call: NA; cdr3_length: 15; v_call: TRBV6-6; clone_size: NA; cdr3_nt: TGTGCCAGCAGTTACTCGTATGCAACTAATGAAAAACTGTTTTTT; cdr3_aa: CASSYSYATNEKLFF